The present TCR beta chain was sequenced within a study of blood T cell repertoires in COVID-19. Overall study: PBMCs, B-cell-depleted T cells, or T cells provided the cDNA or gDNA that made up the material.

The authors' processing: Amplification of reference gene primers was used by the study to estimate nucleated cell counts. This table comes from immunoSEQ multiplex PCR, and its TCRdb copy is limited to in-frame clones, with some not included. The DNA was the basis for D and trimming; V, J and clone size are from that table. Here the sample spans 200,000 to 250,000 clones, roughly 80% being singletons. Germline V gives CDR1 MGHRA, CDR2 YSYEKL. The V and J ends lost 1 base and 2 bases respectively, with 9 bases between them. The CDR3 is made up of 16 amino acids. The V gene is TRBV4-1, the J gene TRBJ1-6; D is unclear. The sequencing input was peripheral blood. The receptor's source is a woman older than 75 with COVID-19, enrolled during active disease. CDR3 nucleotides: TGCGCCAGCAGCCAAGGATCTGAGCCCTATAATTCACCCCTCCACTTT. It encodes CASSQGSEPYNSPLHF.